A selection of T cell receptor beta chains follows, all from one sample in a study of T cell responses to AZD1222 COVID-19 vaccine. TCRdb keeps only in-frame clones here, not all; method: immunoSEQ multiplex PCR. The sample lists about 140,000 clones; almost 90% were seen once. The input for sequencing was peripheral blood, taken 28 days after the second AZD1222 dose. The receptors shown here come from an adult who received the AZD1222 COVID-19 vaccine. Both conserved end residues are part of each CDR3. A D gene is named only where the DNA matches it firmly.

d_call j_call v_call cdr3_nt cdr3_aa
TRBD2 TRBJ2-1 TRBV6-2/TRBV6-3 TGTGCCAGCAGTTATGGCCTAGCGGGGGTGCGGGATGAGCAGTTCTTC CASSYGLAGVRDEQFF
. TRBJ1-1 TRBV20-1 TGCAGTGCCCTTAAAGCCGCTGAAGCTTTCTTT CSALKAAEAFF
TRBD1 TRBJ2-5 TRBV30 TGTGCCTGGGGACAGGGGGTAGGGGAGACCCAGTACTTC CAWGQGVGETQYF
TRBD1 TRBJ1-1 TRBV28 TGTGCCAGCAGCCCGGGACAGGTAAACACTGAAGCTTTCTTT CASSPGQVNTEAFF
. TRBJ2-2 TRBV2 TGTGCCAGCTACCGGGACCAACACACCGGGGAGCTGTTTTTT CASYRDQHTGELFF
. TRBJ2-1 TRBV3-1/TRBV3-2 TGTGCCAGCAGCAAAAGAGTAGCGGCAGTAAGCTCCTACAATGAGCAGTTCTTC CASSKRVAAVSSYNEQFF
. TRBJ1-1 TRBV6-5 TGTGCCAGCAGTTACTCGCGGCTCGCGGACACTGAAGCTTTCTTT CASSYSRLADTEAFF
. TRBJ2-3 TRBV6-1 TGTGCCAGCAGTGAGCGCAGCACAGATACGCAGTATTTT CASSERSTDTQYF
. TRBJ1-1 TRBV7-6 TGTGCCAGCCAAGGGCAGGGAGGCACTGAAGCTTTCTTT CASQGQGGTEAFF
. TRBJ2-1 TRBV6-6 TGTGCCAGCAGTTATGCCGCCGAGCAGTTCTTC CASSYAAEQFF
. TRBJ1-3 TRBV7-9 TGTGCCAGCAGCCTCGACCGGAGCTCTGGAAACACCATATATTTT CASSLDRSSGNTIYF
. TRBJ2-3 TRBV12-3/TRBV12-4 TGTGCCAGCAGTTTAAACAGGGCGAATACGCAGTATTTT CASSLNRANTQYF